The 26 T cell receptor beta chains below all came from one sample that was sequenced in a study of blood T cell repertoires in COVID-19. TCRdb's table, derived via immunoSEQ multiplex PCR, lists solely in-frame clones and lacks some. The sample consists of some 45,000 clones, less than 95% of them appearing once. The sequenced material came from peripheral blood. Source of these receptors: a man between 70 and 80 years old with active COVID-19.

The CDR3 DNA reads TGTGCCAGCAGCGCCTACAGGGCTCGTGGGAACACTGAAGCTTTCTTT. It is translated as CASSAYRARGNTEAFF. The chain recombines TRBV9 with TRBJ1-1, with a tentative D call TRBD1 (6 bases). CDR3 size: 16 residues. Germline V CDR1 and CDR2: SGDLS, YYNGEE. Deletions cut 3 bases from V and 1 base from J, with 16 bases between.

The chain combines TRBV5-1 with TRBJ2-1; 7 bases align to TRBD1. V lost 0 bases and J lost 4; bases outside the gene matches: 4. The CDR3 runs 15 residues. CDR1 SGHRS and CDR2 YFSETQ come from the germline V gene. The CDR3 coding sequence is TGCGCCAGCAGCTTGGGGACAGGAACATACAATGAGCAGTTCTTC. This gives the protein CASSLGTGTYNEQFF.

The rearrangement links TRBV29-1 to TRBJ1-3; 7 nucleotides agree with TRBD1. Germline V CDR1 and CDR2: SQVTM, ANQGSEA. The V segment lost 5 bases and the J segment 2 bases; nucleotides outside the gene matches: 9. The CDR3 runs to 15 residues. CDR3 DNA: TGCAGCGTTCGAGGGGGACAGCAAGCTGGAAACACCATATATTTT. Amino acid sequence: CSVRGGQQAGNTIYF.

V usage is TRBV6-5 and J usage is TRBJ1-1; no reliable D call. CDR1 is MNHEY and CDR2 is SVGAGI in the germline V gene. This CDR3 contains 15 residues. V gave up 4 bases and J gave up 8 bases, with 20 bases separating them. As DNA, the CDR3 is TGTGCCAGCAGTTCCCCGGGCCCGGGAGAAGGAGAAGCTTTCTTT. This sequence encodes CASSSPGPGEGEAFF.

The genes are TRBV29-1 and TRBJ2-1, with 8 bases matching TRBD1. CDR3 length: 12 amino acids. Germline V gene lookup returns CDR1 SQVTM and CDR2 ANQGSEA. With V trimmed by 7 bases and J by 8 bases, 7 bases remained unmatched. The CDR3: CSARTGPYEQFF. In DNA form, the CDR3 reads TGCAGCGCCCGGACAGGGCCCTATGAGCAGTTCTTC.

The CDR3 sequence is CASSEVRREETQYF. CDR3 coding DNA: TGTGCCAGCAGTGAAGTAAGGAGAGAGGAGACCCAGTACTTC. The chain joins TRBV6-1 to TRBJ2-5; the D is unclear. CDR3 length: 14 amino acids. CDR1 is MNHNS and CDR2 is SASEGT in the germline V gene. Trimming shortened V by 1 base and J by 5 bases, and 11 bases separated the two germline ends.

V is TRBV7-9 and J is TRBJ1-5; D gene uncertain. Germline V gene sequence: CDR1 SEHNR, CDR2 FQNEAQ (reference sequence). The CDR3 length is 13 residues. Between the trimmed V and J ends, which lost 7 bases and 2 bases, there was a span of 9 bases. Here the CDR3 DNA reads TGTGCCAGCACTTGGGAGGGCAATCAGCCCCAGCATTTT. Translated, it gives CASTWEGNQPQHF.

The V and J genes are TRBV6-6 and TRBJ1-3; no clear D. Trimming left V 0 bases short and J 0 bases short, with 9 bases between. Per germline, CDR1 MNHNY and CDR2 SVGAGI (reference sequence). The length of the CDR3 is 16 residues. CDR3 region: CASSYSTAVSGNTIYF. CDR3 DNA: TGTGCCAGCAGTTACTCGACGGCGGTCTCTGGAAACACCATATATTTT.

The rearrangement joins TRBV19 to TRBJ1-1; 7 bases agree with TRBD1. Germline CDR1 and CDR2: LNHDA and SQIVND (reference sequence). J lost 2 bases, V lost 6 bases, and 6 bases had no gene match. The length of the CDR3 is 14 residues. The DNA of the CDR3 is TGTGCCAGTAGCACCGGGACAGCTAACACTGAAGCTTTCTTT. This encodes CASSTGTANTEAFF.

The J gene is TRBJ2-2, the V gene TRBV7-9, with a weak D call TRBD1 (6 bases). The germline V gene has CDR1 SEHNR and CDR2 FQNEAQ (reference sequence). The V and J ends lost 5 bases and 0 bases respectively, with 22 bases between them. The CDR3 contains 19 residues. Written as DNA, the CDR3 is TGTGCCAGCAGCCCGATTAGACGAAGTGACAGGACGAACACCGGGGAGCTGTTTTTT. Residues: CASSPIRRSDRTNTGELFF.

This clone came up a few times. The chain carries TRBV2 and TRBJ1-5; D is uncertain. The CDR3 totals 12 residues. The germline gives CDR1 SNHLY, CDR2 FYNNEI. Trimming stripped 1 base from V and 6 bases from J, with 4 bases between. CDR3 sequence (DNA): TGTGCCAGCAGTGAAGGTAGTCAGCCCCAGCATTTT. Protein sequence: CASSEGSQPQHF. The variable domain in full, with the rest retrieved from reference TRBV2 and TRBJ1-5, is EPEVTQTPSHQVTQMGQEVILRCVPISNHLYFYWYRQILGQKVEFLVSFYNNEISEKSEIFDDQFSVERPDGSNFTLKIRSTKLEDSAMYFCASSEGSQPQHFGDGTRLSIL.

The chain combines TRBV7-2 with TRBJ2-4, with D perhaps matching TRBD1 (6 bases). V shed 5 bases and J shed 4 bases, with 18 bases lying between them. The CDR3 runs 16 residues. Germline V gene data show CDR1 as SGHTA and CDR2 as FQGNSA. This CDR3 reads CASSKRGTAGKNIQYF. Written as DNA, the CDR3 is TGTGCCAGCAGCAAAAGGGGGACCGCTGGGAAAAACATTCAGTACTTC.

Here the CDR3 reads CASSYSGGLPETQYF. CDR3 nucleotides: TGTGCCAGCAGCTATAGCGGGGGCCTTCCAGAGACCCAGTACTTC. This sequence joins TRBV7-8 and TRBJ2-5; 9 bases fit TRBD2. The CDR3 covers 15 residues. V lost 4 bases to trimming and J lost 4 bases; unmatched junction nucleotides: 7. Looked up from germline, CDR1 is SGHVS and CDR2 is FQNEAQ.

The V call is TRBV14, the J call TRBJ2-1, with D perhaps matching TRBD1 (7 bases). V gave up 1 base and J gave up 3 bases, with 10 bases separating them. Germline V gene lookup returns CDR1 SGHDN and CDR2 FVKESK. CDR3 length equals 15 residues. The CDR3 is CASSQGQGLYNEQFF. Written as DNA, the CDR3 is TGTGCCAGCAGCCAAGGACAGGGACTCTACAATGAGCAGTTCTTC.

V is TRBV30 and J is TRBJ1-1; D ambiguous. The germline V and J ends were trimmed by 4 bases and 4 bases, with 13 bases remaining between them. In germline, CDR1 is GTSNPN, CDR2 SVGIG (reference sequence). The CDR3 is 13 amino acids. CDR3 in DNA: TGTGCCTGGAAGATGGGAGAGACCACTGAAGCTTTCTTT. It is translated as CAWKMGETTEAFF.

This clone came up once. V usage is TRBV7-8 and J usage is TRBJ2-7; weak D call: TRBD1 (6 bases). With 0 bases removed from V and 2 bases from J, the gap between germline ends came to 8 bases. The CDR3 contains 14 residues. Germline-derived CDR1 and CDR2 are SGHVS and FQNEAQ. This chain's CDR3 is CASSLAGAAYEQYF. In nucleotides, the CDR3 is TGTGCCAGCAGCTTAGCGGGGGCTGCCTACGAGCAGTACTTC.

The CDR3 region has the DNA TGTGCCAGCAGCCAAGCTGACAGGGTAAACAACTATGGCTACACCTTC. Translating it yields CASSQADRVNNYGYTF. The chain joins TRBV3-1 (or the pseudogene TRBV3-2) to TRBJ1-2, with 7 nucleotides matching TRBD1. CDR3 length equals 16 residues. Per germline, CDR1 LGHDT and CDR2 YNNKEL (reference sequence). Trimming cost V 1 base and J 2 bases; bases outside gene matches: 7.

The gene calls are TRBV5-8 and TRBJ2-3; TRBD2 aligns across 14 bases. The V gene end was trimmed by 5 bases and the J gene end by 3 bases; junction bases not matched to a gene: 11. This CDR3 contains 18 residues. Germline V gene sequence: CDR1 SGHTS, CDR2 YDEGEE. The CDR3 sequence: CASRGGLAGGRRTDTQYF. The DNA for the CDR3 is TGTGCCAGCAGGGGTGGACTAGCGGGGGGAAGACGTACAGATACGCAGTATTTT.

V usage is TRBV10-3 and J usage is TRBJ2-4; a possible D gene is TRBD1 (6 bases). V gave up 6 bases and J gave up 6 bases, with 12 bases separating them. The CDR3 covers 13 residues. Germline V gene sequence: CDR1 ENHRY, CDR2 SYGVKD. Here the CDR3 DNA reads TGTGCCATCAGGAGACAGGATACAAACATTCAGTACTTC. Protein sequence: CAIRRQDTNIQYF.

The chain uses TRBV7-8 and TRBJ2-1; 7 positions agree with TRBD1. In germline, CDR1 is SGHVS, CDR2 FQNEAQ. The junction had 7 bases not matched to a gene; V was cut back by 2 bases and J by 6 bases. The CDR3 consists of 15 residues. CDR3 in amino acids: CASSLFGTATNEQFF. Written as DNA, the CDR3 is TGTGCCAGCAGCTTATTCGGGACAGCTACCAATGAGCAGTTCTTC. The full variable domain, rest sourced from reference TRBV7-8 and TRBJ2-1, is GAGVSQSPRYKVAKRGQDVALRCDPISGHVSLFWYQQALGQGPEFLTYFQNEAQLDKSGLPSDRFFAERPEGSVSTLKIQRTQQEDSAVYLCASSLFGTATNEQFFGPGTRLTVL.

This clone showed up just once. The CDR3 spells CASSPRGGRTGELFF. CDR3 sequence (DNA): TGTGCCAGCAGCCCCCGTGGAGGTCGAACCGGGGAGCTGTTTTTT. The gene calls are TRBV11-3 and TRBJ2-2, with D maybe TRBD2 (5 bases). CDR1 and CDR2 from the germline V gene are SGHNT and YENEEA. V was clipped by 5 bases and J by 5 bases, with 15 bases between them. The CDR3 has 15 amino acids.

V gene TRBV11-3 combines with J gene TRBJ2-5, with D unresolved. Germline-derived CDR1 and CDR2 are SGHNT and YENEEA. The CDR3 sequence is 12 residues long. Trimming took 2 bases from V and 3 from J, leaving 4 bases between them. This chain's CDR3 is CASSLSEETQYF. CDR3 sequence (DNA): TGTGCCAGCAGCTTATCCGAAGAGACCCAGTACTTC.

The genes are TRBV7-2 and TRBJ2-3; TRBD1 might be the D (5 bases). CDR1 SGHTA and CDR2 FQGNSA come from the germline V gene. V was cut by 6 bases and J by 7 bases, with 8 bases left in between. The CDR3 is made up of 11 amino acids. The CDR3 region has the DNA TGTGCCAGCAGTCCAGGGAATACGCAGTATTTT. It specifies CASSPGNTQYF. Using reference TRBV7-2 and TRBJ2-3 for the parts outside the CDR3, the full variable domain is GAGVSQSPSNKVTEKGKDVELRCDPISGHTALYWYRQSLGQGLEFLIYFQGNSAPDKSGLPSDRFSAERTGGSVSTLTIQRTQQEDSAVYLCASSPGNTQYFGPGTRLTVL.

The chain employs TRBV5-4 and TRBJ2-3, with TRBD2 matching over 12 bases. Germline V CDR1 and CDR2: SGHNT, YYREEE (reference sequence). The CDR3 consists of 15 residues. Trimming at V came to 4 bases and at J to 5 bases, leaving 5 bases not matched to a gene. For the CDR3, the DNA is TGTGCCAGCAGCCCTAGACTAGCGGGGGTAGATACGCAGTATTTT. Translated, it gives CASSPRLAGVDTQYF.

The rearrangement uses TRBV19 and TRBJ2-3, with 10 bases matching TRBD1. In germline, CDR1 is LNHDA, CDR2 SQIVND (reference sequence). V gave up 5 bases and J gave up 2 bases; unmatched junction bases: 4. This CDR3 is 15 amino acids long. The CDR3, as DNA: TGTGCCAGTAGTGCGACAGGGGGCGTCACAGATACGCAGTATTTT. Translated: CASSATGGVTDTQYF.

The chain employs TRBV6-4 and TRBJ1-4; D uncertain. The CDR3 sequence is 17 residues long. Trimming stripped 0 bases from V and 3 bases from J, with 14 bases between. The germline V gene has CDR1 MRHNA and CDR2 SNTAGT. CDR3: CASSDSPQAFANEKLFF. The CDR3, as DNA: TGTGCCAGCAGTGACTCCCCGCAGGCCTTTGCTAATGAAAAACTGTTTTTT.